The T cell receptor beta chain described here comes from a study of breast tumors, draining lymph nodes, adjacent tissues. V lost 1 base to trimming and J lost 7 bases, with 3 bases between them. This CDR3 is built from 12 residues. Per germline, CDR1 SGHRS and CDR2 YFSETQ. Breast cancer patients provided tissue from their axillary draining lymph nodes. This clonotype was detected many times. TCRdb used MiXCR to reprocess the multiplex PCR reads, holding one entry per CDR3 protein. This sample has 120,000 to 150,000 distinct CDR3 sequences, with 32% found just once. The receptor was derived from a female donor with breast cancer. Some clones in this sample may be carry-over from other donors' samples. This chain connects TRBV5-1 to TRBJ1-6, with D unclear. Sequenced material: axillary lymph node tissue. The CDR3 nucleotides read TGCGCCAGCAGCTTGAAGAATTCACCCCTCCACTTT. Translated: CASSLKNSPLHF.